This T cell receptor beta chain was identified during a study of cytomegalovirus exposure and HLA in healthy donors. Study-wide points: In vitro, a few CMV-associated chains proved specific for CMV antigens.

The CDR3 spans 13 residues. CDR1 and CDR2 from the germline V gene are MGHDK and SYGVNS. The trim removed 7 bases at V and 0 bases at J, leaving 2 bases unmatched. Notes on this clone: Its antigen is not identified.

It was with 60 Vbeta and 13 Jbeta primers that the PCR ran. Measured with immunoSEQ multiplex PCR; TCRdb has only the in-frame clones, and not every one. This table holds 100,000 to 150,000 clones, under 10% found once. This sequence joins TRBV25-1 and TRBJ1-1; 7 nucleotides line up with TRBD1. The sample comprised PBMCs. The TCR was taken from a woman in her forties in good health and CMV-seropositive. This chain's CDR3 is CASKGTVNTEAFF. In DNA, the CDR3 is TGTGCCAGCAAGGGGACAGTGAACACTGAAGCTTTCTTT.